This T cell receptor beta chain was retrieved from a study of shared clonotypes between healthy human individuals. Findings of the study overall: A generally larger estimated richness was seen in naive subsets than in memory subsets.

CD45RO negativity and positive selection for CCR7 defined naive CD8 cells, a population that excluded terminally differentiated effector memory CD45RA+ cells. Profiled with immunoSEQ multiplex PCR; TCRdb holds only in-frame clones, not every one. Of 1.5 million to 2.5 million clones in the sample, about 95% were seen once. As for this clone: Its specificity is not known.

The sequencing input was naive CD8+ T cells sorted from blood. This receptor was taken from a man aged 18-30 years in good health.

Here the CDR3 DNA reads TGTGCCAGCAGCGTAGATGGGCAGGCTGTCACCGGGGAGCTGTTTTTT. It is translated as CASSVDGQAVTGELFF. The chain combines TRBV9 with TRBJ2-2; no reliable D call. The CDR3 extends over 16 amino acids. CDR1 and CDR2 (germline): SGDLS, YYNGEE. With 0 bases removed from V and 4 bases from J, the gap between germline ends came to 13 bases.